This T cell receptor (beta chain) is drawn from a study of blood T cells in healthy people across ages. Study-level points and caveats: With age, beta diversity per million T cells declined roughly linearly, significantly by about 40.

Donation came from healthy Caucasian individuals in Russia who were aged roughly 6 to 95. Peripheral blood, about 10 milliliters per donor, was collected. Remarks on this clonotype: The antigen remains unidentified.

Then a second PCR, running roughly 7 to 11 cycles, was carried out with a sample-barcoded 5' primer and a J-beta primer mix. TCRdb reprocessed the 5' RACE reads via MiXCR and lists one record per CDR3 protein. The table records roughly 720,000 distinct CDR3 sequences, 40% to 65% of them present only once. Sequencing was done on a sample of blood. This TCR was recovered from a man older than 75 in good health.

The CDR3 DNA is TGTGCCAGCAGTTTAAAACAGGGTCACAGAGACGCGTATTTT. Its translation is CASSLKQGHRDAYF. The chain joins TRBV27 to TRBJ2-3, with a tentative D call TRBD1 (6 bases). The CDR3 spans 14 residues. CDR1 is MNHEY and CDR2 is SMNVEV in the germline V gene (reference sequence). The V gene lost 2 bases and the J gene lost 14 bases, with 20 bases spanning the gap.